Listed below are T cell receptor beta chains from one sample, sequenced in a study of blood T cell repertoires in COVID-19. Assay used: immunoSEQ multiplex PCR; TCRdb lists only in-frame clones, some missing. The table records roughly 76,000 clones, around 87% of them present only once. Sequencing input: peripheral blood. Receptors originate from a woman at least 80 years old with active or convalescent COVID-19. Each CDR3 is given with its conserved first and last residue. D genes are given only for firm matches. For some rows the clone size is stated as once, few or many, or as a class when expanded; others skip it.

cdr3_length clone_size d_call j_call v_call cdr3_aa cdr3_nt
14 - - TRBJ2-2 TRBV9 CASSGVTNTGELFF TGTGCCAGCTCCGGGGTTACGAACACCGGGGAGCTGTTTTTT
16 - TRBD1 TRBJ1-4 TRBV29-1 CSVEGGDRTSNEKLFF TGCAGCGTTGAGGGGGGGGACAGGACCTCTAATGAAAAACTGTTTTTT
18 - - TRBJ2-3 TRBV19 CASSNPQGGRDWTDTQYF TGTGCCAGTAGTAACCCCCAGGGGGGTAGGGATTGGACAGATACGCAGTATTTT
16 - - TRBJ1-2 TRBV4-1 CASSQPLGQRPYGYTF TGCGCCAGCAGCCAACCCCTTGGACAGCGACCATATGGCTACACCTTC
13 - TRBD1 TRBJ2-1 TRBV7-2 CASSWDRLGEQFF TGTGCCAGCAGCTGGGACAGGTTGGGTGAGCAGTTCTTC
15 - TRBD1 TRBJ2-7 TRBV6-5 CASIRTGGNPYEQYF TGTGCCAGCATCCGGACAGGGGGCAACCCCTACGAGCAGTACTTC
15 - TRBD2 TRBJ2-5 TRBV6-1 CASSEGPAGGETQYF TGTGCCAGCAGTGAAGGGCCAGCGGGAGGAGAGACCCAGTACTTC
14 - - TRBJ1-6 TRBV3-1/TRBV3-2 CASSQGVGNSPLHF TGTGCCAGCAGCCAAGGGGTCGGGAATTCACCCCTCCACTTT
15 - - TRBJ2-2 TRBV7-7 CASSLQRGGTGELFF TGTGCCAGCAGCTTACAACGGGGAGGAACCGGGGAGCTGTTTTTT
15 - TRBD2 TRBJ2-5 TRBV9 CASSPSGGVQETQYF TGTGCCAGCAGCCCCAGCGGGGGGGTGCAAGAGACCCAGTACTTC
15 - TRBD1 TRBJ1-6 TRBV7-9 CASSANRDSNSPLHF TGTGCCAGCAGCGCTAACCGGGACAGCAATTCACCCCTCCACTTT
15 - - TRBJ2-1 TRBV19 CASKTDISFYNEQFF TGTGCCAGTAAGACGGACATCTCGTTCTACAATGAGCAGTTCTTC
15 - TRBD1 TRBJ1-6 TRBV7-9 CASSSRQGRNSPLHF TGTGCCAGCAGCTCGAGACAGGGTAGGAATTCACCCCTCCACTTT
11 once - TRBJ2-7 TRBV19 CATRGGNEQYF TGTGCCACCCGGGGAGGAAACGAGCAGTACTTC
15 - TRBD2 TRBJ2-2 TRBV5-8 CASSPGTSNAGELFF TGTGCCAGCAGCCCAGGGACTAGCAATGCCGGGGAGCTGTTTTTT
14 - TRBD1 TRBJ2-1 TRBV29-1 CSVDRVTGDNEQFF TGCAGCGTTGATAGGGTGACAGGGGACAATGAGCAGTTCTTC
18 once TRBD1 TRBJ2-1 TRBV3-1/TRBV3-2 CASSQEVEWDSTYNEQFF TGTGCCAGCAGCCAAGAGGTCGAGTGGGACAGTACCTACAATGAGCAGTTCTTC
15 - TRBD1 TRBJ2-2 TRBV29-1 CSVRDRGSNTGELFF TGCAGCGTTAGGGACAGGGGGTCGAACACCGGGGAGCTGTTTTTT
16 - - TRBJ2-2 TRBV5-5 CASSPKRERYTGELFF TGTGCCAGCAGCCCAAAAAGGGAGAGGTACACCGGGGAGCTGTTTTTT
13 - TRBD1 TRBJ1-2 TRBV7-8 CASSPGTAYGYTF TGTGCCAGCAGCCCCGGGACAGCTTATGGCTACACCTTC
12 - - TRBJ2-2 TRBV7-3 CASSFGTGELFF TGTGCCAGCAGCTTCGGCACCGGGGAGCTGTTTTTT
16 - TRBD1 TRBJ1-4 TRBV4-1 CASSERTRDRGEKLFF TGCGCCAGCAGCGAAAGAACCCGGGACAGGGGTGAAAAACTGTTTTTT
16 - TRBD1 TRBJ1-2 TRBV9 CASSVDQTGRYYGYTF TGTGCCAGCAGCGTAGATCAGACAGGGAGATACTATGGCTACACCTTC
14 - TRBD2 TRBJ2-2 TRBV7-2 CASTLSGGAGELFF TGTGCCAGCACCCTAAGCGGGGGGGCAGGGGAGCTGTTTTTT
13 - TRBD1 TRBJ2-7 TRBV29-1 CSASGTGSIGQYF TGCAGCGCCTCCGGGACAGGTTCTATTGGGCAGTACTTC
15 - TRBD1 TRBJ2-3 TRBV28 CASRLDRGYADTQYF TGTGCCAGCAGACTGGACAGGGGATACGCAGATACGCAGTATTTT
16 - - TRBJ1-1 TRBV18 CASSPKQVGLNTEAFF TGTGCCAGCTCACCAAAACAGGTGGGGTTGAACACTGAAGCTTTCTTT
14 - - TRBJ1-2 TRBV19 CASSPQGGGYGYTF TGTGCCAGTAGTCCCCAGGGAGGGGGCTATGGCTACACCTTC
19 - TRBD1 TRBJ1-3 TRBV9 CASSVGIGMGTASGNTIYF TGTGCCAGCAGCGTAGGCATTGGGATGGGGACAGCCTCTGGAAACACCATATATTTT
12 once - TRBJ1-1 TRBV6-5 CASRGLNTEAFF TGTGCCAGCAGGGGCTTAAACACTGAAGCTTTCTTT
19 - - TRBJ1-3 TRBV6-6 CASSRGQSSPSDSGNTIYF TGTGCCAGCAGTCGAGGACAGAGTAGCCCTTCCGACTCTGGAAACACCATATATTTT
12 - - TRBJ1-4 TRBV4-1 CASSQVREKLFF TGCGCCAGCAGCCAAGTGCGTGAAAAACTGTTTTTT
16 - - TRBJ1-1 TRBV5-4 CASSKRSQGGGTEAFF TGTGCCAGCAGCAAAAGATCTCAGGGAGGGGGCACTGAAGCTTTCTTT
14 few - TRBJ1-1 TRBV10-1 CASSSQGVETEAFF TGCGCCAGCAGTTCGCAGGGCGTGGAAACTGAAGCTTTCTTT
13 - - TRBJ1-5 TRBV27 CASSFAAGQPQHF TGTGCCAGCAGTTTCGCCGCGGGACAGCCCCAGCATTTT
15 - TRBD2 TRBJ2-7 TRBV7-2 CASSLGLAGNYEQYF TGTGCCAGCAGCTTAGGACTAGCGGGGAACTACGAGCAGTACTTC
16 - TRBD1 TRBJ2-6 TRBV6-2/TRBV6-3 CASSRTGTSGANVLTF TGTGCCAGCAGCCGGACAGGGACCTCTGGGGCCAACGTCCTGACTTTC
13 - TRBD1 TRBJ1-1 TRBV6-4 CASSRDRGSEAFF TGTGCCAGCTCTAGGGACAGGGGCTCTGAAGCTTTCTTT
15 once - TRBJ1-3 TRBV5-5 CASSLGGYTGNTIYF TGTGCCAGCAGCTTGGGGGGCTATACTGGAAACACCATATATTTT
15 - TRBD1 TRBJ1-2 TRBV19 CASKRTGGNVFGYTF TGTGCCAGTAAGAGGACAGGGGGCAACGTCTTCGGCTACACCTTC
15 - TRBD1 TRBJ1-2 TRBV7-2 CASSPTGAVSYGYTF TGTGCCAGCAGCCCCACAGGGGCGGTATCTTATGGCTACACCTTC